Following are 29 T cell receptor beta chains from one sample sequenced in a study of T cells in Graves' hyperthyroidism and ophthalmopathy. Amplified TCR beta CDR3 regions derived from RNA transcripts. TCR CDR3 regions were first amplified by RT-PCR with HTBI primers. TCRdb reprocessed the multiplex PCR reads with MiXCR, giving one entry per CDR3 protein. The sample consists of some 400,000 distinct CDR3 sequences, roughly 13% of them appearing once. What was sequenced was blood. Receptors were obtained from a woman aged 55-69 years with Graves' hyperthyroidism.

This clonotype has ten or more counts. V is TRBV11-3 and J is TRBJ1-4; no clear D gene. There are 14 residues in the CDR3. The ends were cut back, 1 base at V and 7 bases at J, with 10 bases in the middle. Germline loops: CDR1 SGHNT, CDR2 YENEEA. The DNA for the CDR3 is TGTGCCAGCAGCTTAGTAGGAGAAGGTGAAAAACTGTTTTTT. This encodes CASSLVGEGEKLFF.

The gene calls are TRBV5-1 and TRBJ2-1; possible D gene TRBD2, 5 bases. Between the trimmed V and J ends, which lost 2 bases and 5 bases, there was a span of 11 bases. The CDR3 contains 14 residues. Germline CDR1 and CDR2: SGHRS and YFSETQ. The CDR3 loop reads CASSFQFGDNEQFF. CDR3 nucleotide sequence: TGCGCCAGCAGCTTTCAATTCGGGGACAATGAGCAGTTCTTC. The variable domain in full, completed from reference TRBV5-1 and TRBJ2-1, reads KAGVTQTPRYLIKTRGQQVTLSCSPISGHRSVSWYQQTPGQGLQFLFEYFSETQRNKGNFPGRFSGRQFSNSRSEMNVSTLELGDSALYLCASSFQFGDNEQFFGPGTRLTVL.

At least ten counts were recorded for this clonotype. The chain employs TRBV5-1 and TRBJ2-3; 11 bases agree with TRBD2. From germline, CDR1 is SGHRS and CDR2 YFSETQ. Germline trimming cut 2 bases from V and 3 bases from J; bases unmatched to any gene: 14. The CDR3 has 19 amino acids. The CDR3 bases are TGCGCCAGCAGCTTCTACCCCGATGCTAGCGGGAGGATGACAGATACGCAGTATTTT. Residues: CASSFYPDASGRMTDTQYF.

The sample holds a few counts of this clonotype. Here the CDR3 DNA reads TGCGCCAGCAGCCCCGGTGGGCAGGGGGGACGCCAGACCCAGTACTTC. It encodes CASSPGGQGGRQTQYF. This chain joins TRBV5-1 and TRBJ2-5, with D maybe TRBD1 (7 bases). There are 16 residues in the CDR3. Trimming left V 4 bases short and J 6 bases short, with 22 bases between. Germline CDR1 and CDR2: SGHRS and YFSETQ.

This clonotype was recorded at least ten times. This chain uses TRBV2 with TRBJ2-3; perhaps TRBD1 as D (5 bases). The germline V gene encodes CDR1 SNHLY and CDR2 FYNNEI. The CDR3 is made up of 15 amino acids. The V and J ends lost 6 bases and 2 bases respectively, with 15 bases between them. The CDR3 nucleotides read TGTGCCAGCAGGCCAGGGCCCTCAGCCACAGATACGCAGTATTTT. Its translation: CASRPGPSATDTQYF.

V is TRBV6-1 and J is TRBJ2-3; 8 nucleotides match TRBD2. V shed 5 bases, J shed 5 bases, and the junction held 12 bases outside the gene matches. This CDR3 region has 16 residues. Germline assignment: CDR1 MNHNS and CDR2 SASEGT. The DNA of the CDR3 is TGTGCCAGCAGTCTCGTAGCGGGGACGGTAGTAGATACGCAGTATTTT. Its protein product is CASSLVAGTVVDTQYF.

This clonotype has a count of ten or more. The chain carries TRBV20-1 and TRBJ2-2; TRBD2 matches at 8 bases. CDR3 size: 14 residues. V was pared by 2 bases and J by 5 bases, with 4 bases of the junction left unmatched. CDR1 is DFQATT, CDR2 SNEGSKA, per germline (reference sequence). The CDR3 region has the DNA TGCAGTGCTAGACTGGCGGGAGGAACCGGGGAGCTGTTTTTT. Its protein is CSARLAGGTGELFF.

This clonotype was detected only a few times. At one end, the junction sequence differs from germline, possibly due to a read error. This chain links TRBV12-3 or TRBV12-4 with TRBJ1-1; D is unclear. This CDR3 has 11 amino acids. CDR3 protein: CASSLGAEASF. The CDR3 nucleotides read TGTGCCAGCAGTTTGGGCGCTGAAGCTTCCTTT.

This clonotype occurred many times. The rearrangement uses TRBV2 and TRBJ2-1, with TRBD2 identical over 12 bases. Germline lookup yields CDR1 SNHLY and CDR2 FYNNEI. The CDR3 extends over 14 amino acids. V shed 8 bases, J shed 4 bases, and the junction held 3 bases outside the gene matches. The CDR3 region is CASETSGRYNEQFF. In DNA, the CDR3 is TGTGCCAGCGAGACTAGCGGGAGATACAATGAGCAGTTCTTC. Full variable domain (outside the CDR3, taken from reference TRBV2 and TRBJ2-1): EPEVTQTPSHQVTQMGQEVILRCVPISNHLYFYWYRQILGQKVEFLVSFYNNEISEKSEIFDDQFSVERPDGSNFTLKIRSTKLEDSAMYFCASETSGRYNEQFFGPGTRLTVL.

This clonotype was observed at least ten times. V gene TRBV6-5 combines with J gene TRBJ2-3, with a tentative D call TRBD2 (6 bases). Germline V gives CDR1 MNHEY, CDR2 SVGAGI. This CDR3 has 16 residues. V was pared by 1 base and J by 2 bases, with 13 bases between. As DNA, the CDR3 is TGTGCCAGCAGTTACTTGGGCCGGGAGCACACAGATACGCAGTATTTT. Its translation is CASSYLGREHTDTQYF.

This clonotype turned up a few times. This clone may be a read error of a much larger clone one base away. Written as DNA, the CDR3 is TGTGCCAGCAGGACCGGCTTCTGCAATGAGCAGTTCTTC. Protein product: CASRTGFCNEQFF. The chain uses TRBV11-3 and TRBJ2-1, with D uncertain. CDR1 is SGHNT, CDR2 YENEEA, per germline. This CDR3 is 13 amino acids long. V lost 6 bases and J 6 bases, leaving 12 bases between the germline ends.

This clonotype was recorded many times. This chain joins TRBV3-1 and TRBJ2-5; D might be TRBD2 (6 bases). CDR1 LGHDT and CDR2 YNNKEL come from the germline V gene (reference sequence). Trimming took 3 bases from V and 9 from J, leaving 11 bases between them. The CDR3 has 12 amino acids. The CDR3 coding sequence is TGTGCCAGCAGCCAGGAGGGTGTGGCCCAGTACTTC. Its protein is CASSQEGVAQYF.

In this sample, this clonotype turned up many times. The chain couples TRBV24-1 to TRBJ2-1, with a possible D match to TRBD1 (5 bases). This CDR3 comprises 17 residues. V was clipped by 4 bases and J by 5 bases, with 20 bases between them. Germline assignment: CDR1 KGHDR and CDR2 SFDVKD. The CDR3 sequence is CATSEPSYRPKDNEQFF. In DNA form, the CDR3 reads TGTGCCACCAGTGAACCCTCATACAGGCCCAAGGACAATGAGCAGTTCTTC.

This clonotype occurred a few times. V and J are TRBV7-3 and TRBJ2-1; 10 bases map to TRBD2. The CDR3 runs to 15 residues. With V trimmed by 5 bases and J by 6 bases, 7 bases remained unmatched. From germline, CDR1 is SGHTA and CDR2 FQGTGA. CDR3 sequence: CASSVLAGEVNEQFF. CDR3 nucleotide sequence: TGTGCCAGCAGCGTCCTAGCGGGAGAGGTCAATGAGCAGTTCTTC.

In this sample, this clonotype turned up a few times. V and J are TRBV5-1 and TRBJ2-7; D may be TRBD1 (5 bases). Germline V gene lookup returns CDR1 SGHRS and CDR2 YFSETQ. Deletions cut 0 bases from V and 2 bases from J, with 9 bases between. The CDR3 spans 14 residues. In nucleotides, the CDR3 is TGCGCCAGCAGCTTGGAGGTGGGGCCCTACGAGCAGTACTTC. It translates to CASSLEVGPYEQYF.

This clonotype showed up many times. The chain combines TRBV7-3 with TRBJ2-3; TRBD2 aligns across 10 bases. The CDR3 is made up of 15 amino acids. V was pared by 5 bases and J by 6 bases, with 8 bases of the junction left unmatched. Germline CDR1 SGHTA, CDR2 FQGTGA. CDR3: CASSPTSGPEDTQYF. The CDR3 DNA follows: TGTGCCAGCAGCCCGACTAGCGGGCCCGAGGATACGCAGTATTTT.

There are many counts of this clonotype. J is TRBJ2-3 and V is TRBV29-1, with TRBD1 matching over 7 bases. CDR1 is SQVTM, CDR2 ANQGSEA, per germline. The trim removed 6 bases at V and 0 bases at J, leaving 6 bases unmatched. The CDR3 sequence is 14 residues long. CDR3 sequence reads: CSVAVRGSTDTQYF. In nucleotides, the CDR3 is TGCAGCGTAGCAGTCAGGGGGAGCACAGATACGCAGTATTTT.

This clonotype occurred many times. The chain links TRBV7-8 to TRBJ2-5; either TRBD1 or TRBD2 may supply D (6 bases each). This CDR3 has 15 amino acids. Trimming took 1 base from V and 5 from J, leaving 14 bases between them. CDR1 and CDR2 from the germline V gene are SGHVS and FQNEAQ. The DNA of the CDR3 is TGTGCCAGCAGCTTAGACAGGGAGGTCGGGGAGACCCAGTACTTC. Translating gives CASSLDREVGETQYF. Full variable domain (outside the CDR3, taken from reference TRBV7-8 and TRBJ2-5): GAGVSQSPRYKVAKRGQDVALRCDPISGHVSLFWYQQALGQGPEFLTYFQNEAQLDKSGLPSDRFFAERPEGSVSTLKIQRTQQEDSAVYLCASSLDREVGETQYFGPGTRLLVL.

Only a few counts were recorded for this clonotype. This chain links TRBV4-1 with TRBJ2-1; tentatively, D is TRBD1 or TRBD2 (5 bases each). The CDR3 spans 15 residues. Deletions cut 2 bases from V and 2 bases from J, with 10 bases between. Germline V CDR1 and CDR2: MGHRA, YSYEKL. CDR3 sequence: CASSQYGTPYNEQFF. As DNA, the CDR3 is TGCGCCAGCAGCCAATACGGGACCCCCTACAATGAGCAGTTCTTC.

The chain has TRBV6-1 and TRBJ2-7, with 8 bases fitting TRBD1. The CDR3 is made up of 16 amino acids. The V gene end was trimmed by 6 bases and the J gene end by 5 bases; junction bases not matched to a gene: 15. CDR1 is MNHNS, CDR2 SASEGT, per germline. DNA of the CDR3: TGTGCCAGCAGCTTTACCCAGGACAGGGTGGGCCACGAGCAGTACTTC. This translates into CASSFTQDRVGHEQYF.

The CDR3 reads CASSLEPVTEAFF. In nucleotides, the CDR3 is TGTGCCAGCAGCTTAGAGCCGGTCACTGAAGCTTTCTTT. The rearrangement joins TRBV11-2 to TRBJ1-1; D not certain. V was cut by 0 bases and J by 4 bases, with 6 bases left in between. In germline, CDR1 is SGHAT, CDR2 FQNNGV. CDR3 length: 13 amino acids.

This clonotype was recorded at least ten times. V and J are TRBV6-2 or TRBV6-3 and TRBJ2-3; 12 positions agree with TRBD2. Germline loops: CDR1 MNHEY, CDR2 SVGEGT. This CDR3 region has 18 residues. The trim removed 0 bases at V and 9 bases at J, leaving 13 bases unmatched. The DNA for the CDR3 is TGTGCCAGCAGTTACTCAGGACTAGCGGGGCCCAAGAGGGGGACGCAGTATTTT. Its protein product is CASSYSGLAGPKRGTQYF.

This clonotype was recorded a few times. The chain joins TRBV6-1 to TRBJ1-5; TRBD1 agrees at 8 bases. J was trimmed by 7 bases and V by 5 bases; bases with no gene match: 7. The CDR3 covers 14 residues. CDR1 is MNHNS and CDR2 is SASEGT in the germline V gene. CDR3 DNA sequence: TGTGCCAGCAGTCAGACAGGGGTGGGGCAGCCCCAGCATTTT. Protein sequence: CASSQTGVGQPQHF.

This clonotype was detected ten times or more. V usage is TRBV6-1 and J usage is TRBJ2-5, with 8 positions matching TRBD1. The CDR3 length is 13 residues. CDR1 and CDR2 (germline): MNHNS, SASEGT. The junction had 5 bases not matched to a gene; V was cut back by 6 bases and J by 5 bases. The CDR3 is CASRYRGMETQYF. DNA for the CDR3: TGTGCCAGCAGATACAGGGGGATGGAGACCCAGTACTTC.

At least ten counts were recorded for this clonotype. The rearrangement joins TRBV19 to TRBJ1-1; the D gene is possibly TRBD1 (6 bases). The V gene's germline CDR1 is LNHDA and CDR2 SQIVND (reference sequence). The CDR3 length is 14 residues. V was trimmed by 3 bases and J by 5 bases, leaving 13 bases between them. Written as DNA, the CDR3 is TGTGCCAGTAGTATGGGGGGGGCTGGGACTGAAGCTTTCTTT. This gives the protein CASSMGGAGTEAFF. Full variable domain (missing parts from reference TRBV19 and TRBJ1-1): DGGITQSPKYLFRKEGQNVTLSCEQNLNHDAMYWYRQDPGQGLRLIYYSQIVNDFQKGDIAEGYSVSREKKESFPLTVTSAQKNPTAFYLCASSMGGAGTEAFFGQGTRLTVV.

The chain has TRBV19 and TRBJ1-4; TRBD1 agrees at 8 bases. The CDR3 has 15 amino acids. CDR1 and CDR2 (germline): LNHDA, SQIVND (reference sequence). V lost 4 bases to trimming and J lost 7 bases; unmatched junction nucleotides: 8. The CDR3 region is CASSRSGTGGEKLFF. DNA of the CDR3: TGTGCCAGTAGTAGATCCGGGACAGGAGGTGAAAAACTGTTTTTT.

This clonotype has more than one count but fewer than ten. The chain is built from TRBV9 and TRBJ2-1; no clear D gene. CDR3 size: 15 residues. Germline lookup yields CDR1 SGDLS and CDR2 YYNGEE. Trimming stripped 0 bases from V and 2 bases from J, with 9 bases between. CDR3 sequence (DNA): TGTGCCAGCAGCGTAGTGAGCGCCCCCTACAATGAGCAGTTCTTC. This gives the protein CASSVVSAPYNEQFF.

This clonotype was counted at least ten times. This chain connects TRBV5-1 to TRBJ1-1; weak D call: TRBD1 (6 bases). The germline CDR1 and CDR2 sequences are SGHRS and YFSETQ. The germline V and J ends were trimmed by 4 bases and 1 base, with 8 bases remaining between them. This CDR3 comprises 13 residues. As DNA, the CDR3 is TGCGCCAGCAGCATGACAGGGAACACTGAAGCTTTCTTT. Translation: CASSMTGNTEAFF.

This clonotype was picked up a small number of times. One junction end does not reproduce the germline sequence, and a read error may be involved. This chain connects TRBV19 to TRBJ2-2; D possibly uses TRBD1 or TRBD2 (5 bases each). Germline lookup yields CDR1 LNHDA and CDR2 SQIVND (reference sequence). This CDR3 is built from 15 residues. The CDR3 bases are TGTGCCAGTACCACAGCCCGGGACGCCCTAGGGGAACTGTTTTTT. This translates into CASTTARDALGELFF.